This T cell receptor (beta chain) was profiled in a study of blood T cell repertoires in COVID-19 (dated by TCRdb to about 2020). With respect to the entire study: Samples from collaborators originated in the United States, Italy and Spain and spanned both the acute and convalescent phases of COVID-19. The prospective study material was composed of cDNA or gDNA derived from T cells, B-cell-depleted T cells, or PBMCs. The dataset comprised deeply sampled blood TCRbeta repertoires from subjects exposed to, actively infected with, or recovered from COVID-19. The repertoires were made available in a free public database intended to serve as a resource for research on the immune response to SARS-CoV-2. The samples were drawn from the first 160 participants of the ongoing ImmuneRACE study and from over 950 subjects provided by 6 global collaborators. Nearly every sample came with metadata listing a de-identified subject ID, COVID-19 status, age in years and sex. Where HLA class I and class II types were available, the types were taken from metadata supplied by the sample provider, not from assay-based typing.

Broader findings and caveats from the paper: The quantity of clinical and demographic metadata differed by source and by participant and was supplied without curation.

The immunoSEQ Assay, a bias-controlled multiplex PCR, was used to amplify TCRbeta CDR3 regions from genomic DNA. The study's processing was this. The number of nucleated cells in each sample was estimated from the amplification of reference gene primers within the assay. To quantify the absolute abundance of each unique TCRbeta CDR3 rearrangement, sequence reads were collapsed and filtered. For each sample, productive Simpson clonality was calculated by taking the square root of Simpson's diversity index across productive rearrangements. What TCRdb holds here is the immuneACCESS table cut down to in-frame rearrangements. Part of the clones is not present; checked against another copy, under half of the missing clones reflect an unresolved V gene, and the others are unexplained. V, J and clone size were drawn from that table, and D and trimming were deduced from the DNA. For this sample there are approximately 300,000 clones; about nine tenths appear just once. Clones ranked in the top ten supply 6.5% to 8% of the sample.

Based on the germline V gene (reference sequence), the CDR1 and CDR2 sequences are DFQATT and SNEGSKA. From cysteine to phenylalanine, the CDR3 is 15 amino acids long. Only the CDR3 region is kept as DNA, spanning 45 bases read in frame from base 1. V trim: 3 bases; J trim: 7 bases; unmatched bases: 11. One collaborating source in Seattle enrolled patients while the patients were actively infected and followed the patients over time throughout the course of disease. Whole blood was collected in K2EDTA tubes by collaborating institutions according to the institutions' own protocols. For TCRbeta analysis, collaborators shipped samples as frozen whole blood, isolated PBMCs, or DNA extracted from either of those sample types. Details on this clone: Its antigen specificity is not known. Nothing much larger sits one base from this clone, and base qualities are not available.

The specimen was peripheral blood. The chain links TRBV20-1 with TRBJ2-7; a stretch of 11 junction bases matches TRBD2. The clonotype was recovered from a woman aged 30 to 39 with COVID-19, enrolled during active disease. The CDR3: CSASQLAGVSREQYF. The sequenced DNA is TGCAGTGCTAGTCAACTAGCGGGAGTATCGCGAGAGCAGTACTTC.